The next 29 T cell receptor beta chains were all read from a single sample in a study of T cell responses to AZD1222 COVID-19 vaccine (dated by TCRdb to the early 2020s). The time point label for this specimen denotes: baseline before first vaccination. To prepare the library, the immunoSEQ multiplex PCR assay was applied. TCRdb took over this immuneACCESS table, retaining in-frame rearrangements with V and J assigned. Such tables are incomplete; in checked studies, under half of the missing clones stem from an unresolved V gene, and the remainder is unexplained. Present in this sample are about 120,000 clones, about 90% of which were seen just once. The ten top clones hold roughly 5.4% of the sample. This specimen consisted of peripheral blood, obtained on day 0 of AZD1222 vaccination. The receptor source for this set is an adult in good health.

The V gene is TRBV18, the J gene TRBJ2-7; the match to TRBD1 covers 10 bases. This CDR3 comprises 16 residues. Germline lookup yields CDR1 KGHSH and CDR2 LQKENI. The V and J ends lost 2 bases and 5 bases, in that order; junction bases with no gene match: 9. Written as DNA, the CDR3 is TGTGCCAGCTCACCAAGTGTCGGGACAGGGGCCCACGAGCAGTACTTC. Translated, it gives CASSPSVGTGAHEQYF.

This sequence joins TRBV19 and TRBJ1-2; D might be TRBD1 (6 bases). CDR3 length: 14 residues. The V gene's germline CDR1 is LNHDA and CDR2 SQIVND (reference sequence). In DNA form, the CDR3 reads TGTGGGGCCCGGCCCGGGGGCGCGAACTATGGCTACACCTTC. Its translation: CGARPGGANYGYTF. Filled out from reference TRBV19 and TRBJ1-2, the complete variable domain reads DGGITQSPKYLFRKEGQNVTLSCEQNLNHDAMYWYRQDPGQGLRLIYYSQIVNDFQKGDIAEGYSVSREKKESFPLTVTSAQKNPTAFYLCGARPGGANYGYTFGSGTRLTVV.

This chain uses TRBV9 with TRBJ2-1; 9 nucleotides agree with TRBD2. The CDR3 sequence is 15 residues long. Germline CDR1 reads SGDLS; CDR2 reads YYNGEE. Trimming took 0 bases from V and 9 from J; bases not matched to a gene: 7. This CDR3 is CASSVGSGSFSEQFF. The CDR3 DNA is TGTGCCAGCAGCGTAGGTAGCGGGAGTTTTAGTGAGCAGTTCTTC.

V and J are TRBV10-3 and TRBJ1-1, with TRBD1 matching over 7 bases. The CDR3 totals 14 residues. Germline CDR1 ENHRY, CDR2 SYGVKD. V shed 2 bases, J shed 4 bases, and the junction held 4 bases outside the gene matches. CDR3 nucleotides: TGTGCCATCAGTGAGAGGGGGCTAGGCACTGAAGCTTTCTTT. It yields the protein CAISERGLGTEAFF.

The chain links TRBV7-2 to TRBJ1-1; possibly TRBD1 for D (5 bases). This CDR3 region has 14 residues. V lost 1 base and J 5 bases, leaving 11 bases between the germline ends. Germline-derived CDR1 and CDR2 are SGHTA and FQGNSA. The CDR3 loop is CASSLVRGRTEAFF. In DNA form, the CDR3 reads TGTGCCAGCAGCTTAGTGAGGGGAAGGACTGAAGCTTTCTTT.

This clone appeared once. The CDR3 DNA reads TGTGCCAGCAGCTTTGACGACGGGGACTATCAGCCCCAGCATTTT. This gives the protein CASSFDDGDYQPQHF. V gene TRBV7-9 combines with J gene TRBJ1-5; possible D gene TRBD1, 5 bases. CDR1 and CDR2 (germline): SEHNR, FQNEAQ (reference sequence). V was trimmed by 3 bases and J by 5 bases, leaving 14 bases between them. This CDR3 spans 15 amino acids.

The chain links TRBV4-3 to TRBJ1-6; tentatively, D is TRBD1 (6 bases). The CDR3 length is 16 residues. The germline V gene has CDR1 LGHNA and CDR2 YSLEER. Between the trimmed V and J ends, which lost 5 bases and 11 bases, there was a span of 22 bases. CDR3: CASSIINGQGLAPLHF. The CDR3 DNA follows: TGCGCCAGCAGCATAATTAACGGGCAGGGGTTGGCACCCCTCCACTTT.

V is TRBV2 and J is TRBJ1-5; the match to TRBD1 covers 7 bases. This CDR3 comprises 13 residues. The V gene's germline CDR1 is SNHLY and CDR2 FYNNEI. V lost 5 bases and J lost 4; bases outside the gene matches: 2. The CDR3 DNA sequence: TGTGCCAGCAGTCAGGGGGTTAATCAGCCCCAGCATTTT. Protein sequence: CASSQGVNQPQHF.

The chain combines TRBV7-3 with TRBJ2-1; 11 bases agree with TRBD2. The CDR3 runs to 15 residues. Looked up from germline, CDR1 is SGHTA and CDR2 is FQGTGA. Trimming cost V 2 bases and J 5 bases; bases outside gene matches: 2. For the CDR3, the DNA is TGTGCCAGCAGCTTACAACTAGCGGGGGACAATGAGCAGTTCTTC. Amino acid sequence: CASSLQLAGDNEQFF.

The chain has TRBV5-6 and TRBJ2-2, with D possibly being TRBD2 (6 bases). The V gene's germline CDR1 is SGHDT and CDR2 YYEEEE. V lost 2 bases, J lost 9 bases, and 14 bases lay in between. The CDR3 extends over 14 amino acids. The CDR3: CASSFRGSDRELFF. In DNA, the CDR3 is TGTGCCAGCAGCTTTCGGGGGAGTGACCGGGAGCTGTTTTTT. The whole variable domain, filled in from reference TRBV5-6 and TRBJ2-2, reads DAGVTQSPTHLIKTRGQQVTLRCSPKSGHDTVSWYQQALGQGPQFIFQYYEEEERQRGNFPDRFSGHQFPNYSSELNVNALLLGDSALYLCASSFRGSDRELFFGEGSRLTVL.

The CDR3 bases are TGTGCCAGCAGCGTTGGCGGGGCACCTAATGAAAAACTGTTTTTT. Amino acids: CASSVGGAPNEKLFF. This rearrangement joins TRBV9 to TRBJ1-4, with a weak D call TRBD1 (5 bases). Germline lookup yields CDR1 SGDLS and CDR2 YYNGEE. The CDR3 is 15 amino acids. V lost 2 bases and J 3 bases, leaving 11 bases between the germline ends.

This rearrangement joins TRBV5-1 to TRBJ1-1; D is undetermined. CDR1 is SGHRS, CDR2 YFSETQ, per germline. The CDR3 has 14 residues. V was trimmed by 0 bases and J by 5 bases, leaving 11 bases between them. CDR3 sequence: CASSLENVLTEAFF. The CDR3 DNA sequence: TGCGCCAGCAGCTTGGAAAATGTTTTAACTGAAGCTTTCTTT. The full variable domain, rest sourced from reference TRBV5-1 and TRBJ1-1, is KAGVTQTPRYLIKTRGQQVTLSCSPISGHRSVSWYQQTPGQGLQFLFEYFSETQRNKGNFPGRFSGRQFSNSRSEMNVSTLELGDSALYLCASSLENVLTEAFFGQGTRLTVV.

V usage is TRBV10-3 and J usage is TRBJ1-1, with D tentatively TRBD1 (5 bases). The CDR3 runs to 15 residues. Trimming took off 0 bases at V and 2 bases at J, with 10 bases between the two ends. Per the germline V gene, CDR1 is ENHRY and CDR2 is SYGVKD. The CDR3 DNA reads TGTGCCATCAGTGAGTCGGGGGAGGGAAACACTGAAGCTTTCTTT. Protein product: CAISESGEGNTEAFF.

The chain recombines TRBV5-1 with TRBJ1-2; D gene unclear. The CDR3 runs 13 residues. Germline V CDR1 and CDR2: SGHRS, YFSETQ. V was cut by 0 bases and J by 5 bases, with 8 bases left in between. The CDR3 sequence is CASSLGRPYGYTF. The CDR3 nucleotides read TGCGCCAGCAGCTTGGGCAGGCCATATGGCTACACCTTC.

The chain employs TRBV19 and TRBJ2-1; possible D gene TRBD2, 6 bases. The germline V and J ends were trimmed by 3 bases and 15 bases, with 18 bases remaining between them. This CDR3 has 13 amino acids. Per the germline V gene, CDR1 is LNHDA and CDR2 is SQIVND (reference sequence). The CDR3 here is CASSIQAGTWGFF. In nucleotides, the CDR3 is TGTGCCAGTAGTATTCAGGCGGGAACGTGGGGGTTCTTC. Combining the CDR3 with reference TRBV19 and TRBJ2-1 gives the whole variable domain DGGITQSPKYLFRKEGQNVTLSCEQNLNHDAMYWYRQDPGQGLRLIYYSQIVNDFQKGDIAEGYSVSREKKESFPLTVTSAQKNPTAFYLCASSIQAGTWGFFGPGTRLTVL.

V usage is TRBV5-4 and J usage is TRBJ2-7; D ambiguous. This CDR3 is built from 15 residues. The germline V gene encodes CDR1 SGHNT and CDR2 YYREEE (reference sequence). Trimming left V 0 bases short and J 0 bases short, with 10 bases between. The CDR3 region is CASSLGVAHSYEQYF. The CDR3 DNA is TGTGCCAGCAGCTTGGGGGTGGCCCACTCCTACGAGCAGTACTTC.

V gene TRBV29-1 combines with J gene TRBJ1-2, with D possibly being TRBD1 (6 bases). Germline values: CDR1 SQVTM, CDR2 ANQGSEA. V was shortened by 5 bases and J by 4 bases, with 17 bases between the two germline ends. CDR3 length: 14 amino acids. The CDR3 loop is CSVSRDKNLYGYTF. The CDR3 region has the DNA TGCAGCGTTTCACGGGACAAAAACCTCTATGGCTACACCTTC.

This rearrangement joins TRBV4-3 to TRBJ1-4, with 7 bases identical to TRBD1. The CDR3 has 18 residues. Germline lookup yields CDR1 LGHNA and CDR2 YSLEER. The V and J ends lost 1 base and 2 bases, in that order; junction bases with no gene match: 10. CDR3 bases: TGCGCCAGCAGCCAAGGTCGGGACAGCGTAAGGACTAATGAAAAACTGTTTTTT. Amino acid sequence: CASSQGRDSVRTNEKLFF.

The CDR3 DNA sequence: TGTGCCAGCAGCAAGAGAAAGATTCTACGGGGCTACACCTTC. The encoded protein is CASSKRKILRGYTF. The chain has TRBV21-1 and TRBJ1-2. TRBV21-1 is a pseudogene segment. This CDR3 comprises 14 residues.

In this sample, this clone turned up once. V and J are TRBV19 and TRBJ2-5; weak D call: TRBD2 (6 bases). This CDR3 has 14 amino acids. The V gene lost 5 bases and the J gene lost 9 bases, with 19 bases spanning the gap. Germline V gene data show CDR1 as LNHDA and CDR2 as SQIVND (reference sequence). The CDR3 DNA sequence: TGTGCCAGTAGTGCCGGGACGGGGGAAAGAGCCCAGTACTTC. Translation: CASSAGTGERAQYF. The full variable domain, its missing parts supplied by reference TRBV19 and TRBJ2-5, is DGGITQSPKYLFRKEGQNVTLSCEQNLNHDAMYWYRQDPGQGLRLIYYSQIVNDFQKGDIAEGYSVSREKKESFPLTVTSAQKNPTAFYLCASSAGTGERAQYFGPGTRLLVL.

The chain combines TRBV6-5 with TRBJ2-7; D is perhaps TRBD1 (6 bases). The V end was cut by 0 bases, the J end by 12 bases, with 15 bases between. Germline CDR1 and CDR2: MNHEY and SVGAGI. This CDR3 contains 13 residues. The CDR3 bases are TGTGCCAGCAGTTACTCTGGGGGCCGAGTTGCGTACTTC. Translating it yields CASSYSGGRVAYF.

The V call is TRBV14, the J call TRBJ2-7, with TRBD2 matching over 8 bases. Germline lookup yields CDR1 SGHDN and CDR2 FVKESK. The CDR3 covers 14 residues. V dropped 2 bases and J dropped 7; count of bases not matched to a gene: 7. CDR3 coding DNA: TGTGCCAGCAGCCAATACGCCGGGGGGGTGGAGCAGTACTTC. Translation: CASSQYAGGVEQYF.

On this clone itself: Compared with germline, one end of the junction differs, possibly owing to a read error. V and J are TRBV5-4 and TRBJ2-2, with 9 nucleotides matching TRBD1. The CDR3 has 14 amino acids. CDR1 and CDR2 from the germline V gene are SGHNT and YYREEE (reference sequence). The CDR3 is CASTLTGGAGELFF. In DNA, the CDR3 is TGTGCCAGCACCTTGACAGGGGGTGCCGGGGAGCTGTTTTTT.

The chain carries TRBV28 and TRBJ2-1; possible D gene TRBD2, 6 bases. V lost 3 bases, J lost 9 bases, and 15 bases lay in between. The CDR3 is made up of 14 amino acids. The germline V gene has CDR1 MDHEN and CDR2 SYDVKM. The CDR3 loop is CASSLATGESEQFF. The CDR3 DNA is TGTGCCAGCAGTTTGGCAACGGGAGAATCTGAGCAGTTCTTC. The whole variable domain, filled in from reference TRBV28 and TRBJ2-1, reads DVKVTQSSRYLVKRTGEKVFLECVQDMDHENMFWYRQDPGLGLRLIYFSYDVKMKEKGDIPEGYSVSREKKERFSLILESASTNQTSMYLCASSLATGESEQFFGPGTRLTVL.

In DNA, the CDR3 is TGTGCCAGCAGTGAAAGGGTCCGTAATTCACCCCTCCACTTT. Residues: CASSERVRNSPLHF. V usage is TRBV2 and J usage is TRBJ1-6; D not resolved. Trimming took off 2 bases at V and 6 bases at J, with 8 bases between the two ends. This CDR3 region has 14 residues. Germline lookup yields CDR1 SNHLY and CDR2 FYNNEI.

The genes are TRBV24-1 and TRBJ1-2, with D perhaps matching TRBD1 (6 bases). With 9 bases removed from V and 1 base from J, the gap between germline ends came to 17 bases. The CDR3 totals 15 residues. CDR1 and CDR2 from the germline V gene are KGHDR and SFDVKD. The CDR3 region has the DNA TGTGCCACCCAGGACAGCTCCCTAAATAACTATGGCTACACCTTC. Its protein is CATQDSSLNNYGYTF.

V and J are TRBV30 and TRBJ1-2, with TRBD1 matching over 7 bases. The V and J ends lost 7 bases and 8 bases, in that order; junction bases with no gene match: 13. Germline lookup yields CDR1 GTSNPN and CDR2 SVGIG (reference sequence). The CDR3 covers 13 residues. In DNA form, the CDR3 reads TGTGCCTTGTCGCCAAAGGGGGCGCGGGGCTACACCTTC. Its translation is CALSPKGARGYTF.

This chain uses TRBV6-2 or TRBV6-3 with TRBJ2-3; tentatively, D is TRBD1 or TRBD2 (6 bases each). The germline V gene encodes CDR1 MNHEY and CDR2 SVGEGT. The CDR3 has 15 amino acids. With 6 bases removed from V and 0 bases from J, the gap between germline ends came to 13 bases. CDR3 region: CASSQGSGSTDTQYF. CDR3 nucleotides: TGTGCCAGCAGCCAGGGGAGCGGGAGCACAGATACGCAGTATTTT.

The rearrangement joins TRBV19 to TRBJ2-3; 10 positions agree with TRBD2. Germline loops: CDR1 LNHDA, CDR2 SQIVND (reference sequence). The CDR3 has 16 amino acids. Trimming took 3 bases from V and 2 from J; bases not matched to a gene: 5. The CDR3: CASSMILAGLTDTQYF. The CDR3 DNA is TGTGCCAGTAGTATGATACTAGCGGGACTCACAGATACGCAGTATTTT.